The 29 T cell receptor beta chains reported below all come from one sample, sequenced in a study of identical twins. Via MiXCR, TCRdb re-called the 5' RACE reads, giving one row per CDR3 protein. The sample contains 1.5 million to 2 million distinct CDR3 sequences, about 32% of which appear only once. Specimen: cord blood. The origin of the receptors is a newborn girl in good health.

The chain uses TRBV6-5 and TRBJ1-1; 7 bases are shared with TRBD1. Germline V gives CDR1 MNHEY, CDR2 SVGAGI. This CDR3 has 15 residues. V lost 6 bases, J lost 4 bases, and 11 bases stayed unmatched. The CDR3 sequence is CASSPDRAGGTEAFF. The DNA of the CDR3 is TGTGCCAGCAGCCCCGACAGGGCCGGAGGCACTGAAGCTTTCTTT.

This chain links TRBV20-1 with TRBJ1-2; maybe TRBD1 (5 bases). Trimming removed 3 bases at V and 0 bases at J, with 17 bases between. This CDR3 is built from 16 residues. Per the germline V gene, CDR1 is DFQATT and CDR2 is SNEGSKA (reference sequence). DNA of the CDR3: TGCAGTGCTAGTGGGGACTCAAGTGCGGCTAACTATGGCTACACCTTC. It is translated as CSASGDSSAANYGYTF.

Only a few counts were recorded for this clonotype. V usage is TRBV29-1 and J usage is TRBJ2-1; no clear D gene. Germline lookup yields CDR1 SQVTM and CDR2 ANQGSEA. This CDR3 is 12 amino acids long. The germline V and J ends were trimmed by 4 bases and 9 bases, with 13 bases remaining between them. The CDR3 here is CSVGDGVVEQFF. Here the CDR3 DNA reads TGCAGCGTTGGAGACGGAGTAGTTGAGCAGTTCTTC.

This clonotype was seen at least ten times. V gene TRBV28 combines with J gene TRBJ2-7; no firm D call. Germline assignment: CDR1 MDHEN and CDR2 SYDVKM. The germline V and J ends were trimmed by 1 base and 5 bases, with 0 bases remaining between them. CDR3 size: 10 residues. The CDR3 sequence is CASSLYEQYF. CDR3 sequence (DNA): TGTGCCAGCAGTTTATACGAGCAGTACTTC.

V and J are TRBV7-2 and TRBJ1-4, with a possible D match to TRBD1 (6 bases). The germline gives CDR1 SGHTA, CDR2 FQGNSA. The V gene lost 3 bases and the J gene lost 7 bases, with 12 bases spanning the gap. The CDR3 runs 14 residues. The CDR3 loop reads CASSLTGLSEKLFF. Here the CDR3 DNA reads TGTGCCAGCAGCTTGACAGGATTATCTGAAAAACTGTTTTTT.

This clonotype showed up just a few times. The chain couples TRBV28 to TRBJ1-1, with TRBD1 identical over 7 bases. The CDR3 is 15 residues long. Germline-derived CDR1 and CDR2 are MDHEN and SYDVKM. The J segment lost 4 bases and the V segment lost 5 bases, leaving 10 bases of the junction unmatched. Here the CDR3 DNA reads TGTGCCAGCAGTATAGGGGGCAAATTGAGCACTGAAGCTTTCTTT. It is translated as CASSIGGKLSTEAFF.

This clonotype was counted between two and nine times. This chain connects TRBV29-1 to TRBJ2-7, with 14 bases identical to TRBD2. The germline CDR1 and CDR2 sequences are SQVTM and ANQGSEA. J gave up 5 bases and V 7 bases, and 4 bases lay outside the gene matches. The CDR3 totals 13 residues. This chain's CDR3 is CSAGTSGSHEQYF. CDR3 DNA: TGCAGCGCCGGGACTAGCGGGAGCCACGAGCAGTACTTC.

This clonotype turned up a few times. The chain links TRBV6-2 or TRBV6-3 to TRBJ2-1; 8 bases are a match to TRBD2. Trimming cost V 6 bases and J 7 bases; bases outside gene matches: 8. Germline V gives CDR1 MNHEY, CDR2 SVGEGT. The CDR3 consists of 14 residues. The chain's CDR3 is CASRPGLGWNEQFF. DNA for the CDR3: TGTGCCAGCAGACCGGGACTAGGATGGAATGAGCAGTTCTTC.

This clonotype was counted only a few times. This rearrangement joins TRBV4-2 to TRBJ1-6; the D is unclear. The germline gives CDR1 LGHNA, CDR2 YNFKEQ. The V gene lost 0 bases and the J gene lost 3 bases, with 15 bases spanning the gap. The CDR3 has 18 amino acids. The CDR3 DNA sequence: TGTGCCAGCAGCCAAGATATAGGCCAGGTTTTCTATAATTCACCCCTCCACTTT. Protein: CASSQDIGQVFYNSPLHF.

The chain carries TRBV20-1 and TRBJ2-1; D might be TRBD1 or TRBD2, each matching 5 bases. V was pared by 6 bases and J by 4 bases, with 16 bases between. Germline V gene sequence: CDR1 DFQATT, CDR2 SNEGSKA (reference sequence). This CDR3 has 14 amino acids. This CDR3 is CSAPWGSVYNEQFF. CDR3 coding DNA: TGCAGTGCCCCGTGGGGGAGTGTATACAATGAGCAGTTCTTC.

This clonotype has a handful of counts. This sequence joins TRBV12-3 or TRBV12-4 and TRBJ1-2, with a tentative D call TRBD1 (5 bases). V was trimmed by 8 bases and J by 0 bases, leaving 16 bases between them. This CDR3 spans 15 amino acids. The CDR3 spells CASAPPDRANYGYTF. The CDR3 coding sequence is TGTGCCAGCGCCCCGCCCGACAGAGCTAACTATGGCTACACCTTC.

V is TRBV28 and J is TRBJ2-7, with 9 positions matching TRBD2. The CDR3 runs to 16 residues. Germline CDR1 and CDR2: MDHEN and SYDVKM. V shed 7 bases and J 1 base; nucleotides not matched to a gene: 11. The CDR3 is CASTLGGGRASYEQYF. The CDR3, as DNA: TGTGCCAGCACCTTGGGGGGCGGGAGGGCTTCCTACGAGCAGTACTTC.

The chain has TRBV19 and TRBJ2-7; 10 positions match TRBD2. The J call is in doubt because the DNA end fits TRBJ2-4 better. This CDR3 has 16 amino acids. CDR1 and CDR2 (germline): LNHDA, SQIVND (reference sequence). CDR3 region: CASSKAGGPLRDIQYF. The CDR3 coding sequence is TGTGCCAGTAGCAAAGCGGGAGGGCCTCTGAGGGACATTCAGTACTTC.

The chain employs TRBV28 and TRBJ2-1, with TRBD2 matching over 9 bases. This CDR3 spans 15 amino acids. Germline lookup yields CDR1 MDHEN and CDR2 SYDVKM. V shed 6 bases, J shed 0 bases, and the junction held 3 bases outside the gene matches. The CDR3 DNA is TGTGCCAGCAGGGGTAGCGGGAGCTCCTACAATGAGCAGTTCTTC. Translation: CASRGSGSSYNEQFF.

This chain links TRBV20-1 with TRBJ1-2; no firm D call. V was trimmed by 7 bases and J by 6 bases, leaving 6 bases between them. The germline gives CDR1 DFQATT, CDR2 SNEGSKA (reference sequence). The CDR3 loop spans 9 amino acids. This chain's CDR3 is CSGWNGYTF. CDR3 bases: TGCAGTGGGTGGAATGGCTACACCTTC.

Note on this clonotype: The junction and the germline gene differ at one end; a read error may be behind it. CDR3 region: CAGSRDVVEKLFF. DNA of the CDR3: TGCGCCGGCAGCCGTGATGTGGTTGAAAAACTGTTTTTT. The rearrangement uses TRBV4-1 and TRBJ1-4, with no clear D. CDR3 length: 13 amino acids. CDR1 MGHRA and CDR2 YSYEKL come from the germline V gene.

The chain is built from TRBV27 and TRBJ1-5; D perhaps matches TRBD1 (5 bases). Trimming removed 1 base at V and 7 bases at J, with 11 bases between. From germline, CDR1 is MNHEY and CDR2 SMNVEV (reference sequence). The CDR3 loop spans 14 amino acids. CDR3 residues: CASSLYGGVQPQHF. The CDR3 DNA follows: TGTGCCAGCAGTTTATATGGGGGGGTCCAGCCCCAGCATTTT.

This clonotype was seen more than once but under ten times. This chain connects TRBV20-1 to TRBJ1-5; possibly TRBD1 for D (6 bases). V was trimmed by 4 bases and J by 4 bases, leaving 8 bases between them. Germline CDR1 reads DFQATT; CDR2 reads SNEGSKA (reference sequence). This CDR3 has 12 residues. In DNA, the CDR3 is TGCAGTGCTACTCAGGGGAATCAGCCCCAGCATTTT. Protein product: CSATQGNQPQHF.

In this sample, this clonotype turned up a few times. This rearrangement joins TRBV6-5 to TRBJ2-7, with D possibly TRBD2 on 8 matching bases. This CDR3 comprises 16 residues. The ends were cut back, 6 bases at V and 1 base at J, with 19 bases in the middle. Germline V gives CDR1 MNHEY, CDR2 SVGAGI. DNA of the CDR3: TGTGCCAGCAGACACATTAGCGGGACAGTTTCCTACGAGCAGTACTTC. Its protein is CASRHISGTVSYEQYF.

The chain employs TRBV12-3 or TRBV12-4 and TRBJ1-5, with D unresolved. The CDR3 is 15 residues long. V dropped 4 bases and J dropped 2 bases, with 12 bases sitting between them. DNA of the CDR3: TGTGCCAGCAGTTGGCGAGGGCACCGCAATCAGCCCCAGCATTTT. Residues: CASSWRGHRNQPQHF.

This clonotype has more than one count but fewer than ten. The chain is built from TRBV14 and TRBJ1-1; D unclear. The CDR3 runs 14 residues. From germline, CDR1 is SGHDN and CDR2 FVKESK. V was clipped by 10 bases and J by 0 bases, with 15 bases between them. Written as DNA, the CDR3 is TGTGCCACCCAAGCACAGAAGTTGAACACTGAAGCTTTCTTT. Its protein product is CATQAQKLNTEAFF.

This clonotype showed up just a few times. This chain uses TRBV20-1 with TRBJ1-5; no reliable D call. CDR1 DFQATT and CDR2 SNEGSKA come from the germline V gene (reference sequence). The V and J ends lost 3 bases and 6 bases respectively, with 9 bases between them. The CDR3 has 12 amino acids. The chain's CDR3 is CSASPGRQPQHF. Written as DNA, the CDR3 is TGCAGTGCTAGCCCCGGACGTCAGCCCCAGCATTTT.

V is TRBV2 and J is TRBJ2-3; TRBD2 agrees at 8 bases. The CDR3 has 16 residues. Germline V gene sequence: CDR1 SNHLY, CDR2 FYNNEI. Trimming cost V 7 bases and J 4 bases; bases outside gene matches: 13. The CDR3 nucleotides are TGTGCCAGCACTCGAACGGGGGGGTCAGATCCAGATACGCAGTATTTT. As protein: CASTRTGGSDPDTQYF.

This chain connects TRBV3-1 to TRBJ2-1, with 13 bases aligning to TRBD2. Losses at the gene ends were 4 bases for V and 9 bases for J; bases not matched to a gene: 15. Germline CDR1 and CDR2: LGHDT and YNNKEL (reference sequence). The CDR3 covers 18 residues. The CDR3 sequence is CASSPNRVGTSGTIEQFF. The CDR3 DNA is TGTGCCAGCAGCCCGAATCGTGTAGGGACTAGCGGGACCATTGAGCAGTTCTTC.

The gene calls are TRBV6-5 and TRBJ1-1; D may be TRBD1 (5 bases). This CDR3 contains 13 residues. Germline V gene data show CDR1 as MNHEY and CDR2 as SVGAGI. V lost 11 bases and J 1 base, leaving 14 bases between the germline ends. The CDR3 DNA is TGTGCCGTCGCGGGGGAAGGGAACACTGAAGCTTTCTTT. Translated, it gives CAVAGEGNTEAFF.

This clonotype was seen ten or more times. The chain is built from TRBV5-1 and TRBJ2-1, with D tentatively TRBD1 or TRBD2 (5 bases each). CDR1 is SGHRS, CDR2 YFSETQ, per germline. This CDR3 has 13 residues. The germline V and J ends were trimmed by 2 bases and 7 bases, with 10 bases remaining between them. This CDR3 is CASSLEGLNEQFF. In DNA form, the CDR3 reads TGCGCCAGCAGCTTAGAGGGGTTGAATGAGCAGTTCTTC.

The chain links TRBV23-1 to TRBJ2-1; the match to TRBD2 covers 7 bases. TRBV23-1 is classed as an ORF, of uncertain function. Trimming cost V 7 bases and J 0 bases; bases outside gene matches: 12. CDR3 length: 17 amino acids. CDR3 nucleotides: TGCGCCAGCACCCAATGGGTTTGGGGGGGCTCCTACAATGAGCAGTTCTTC. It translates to CASTQWVWGGSYNEQFF.

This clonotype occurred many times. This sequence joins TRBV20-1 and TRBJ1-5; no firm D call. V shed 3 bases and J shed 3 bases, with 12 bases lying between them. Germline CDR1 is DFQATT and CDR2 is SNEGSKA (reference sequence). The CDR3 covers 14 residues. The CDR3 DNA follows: TGCAGTGCTAGTAAGGGTCCCCACAATCAGCCCCAGCATTTT. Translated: CSASKGPHNQPQHF.

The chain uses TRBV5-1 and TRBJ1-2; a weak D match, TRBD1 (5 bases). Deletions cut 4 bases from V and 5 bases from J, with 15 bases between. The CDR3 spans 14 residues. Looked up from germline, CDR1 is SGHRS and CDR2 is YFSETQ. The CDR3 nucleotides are TGCGCCAGCAGCGGAGGAGACAGCGCATATGGCTACACCTTC. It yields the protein CASSGGDSAYGYTF.